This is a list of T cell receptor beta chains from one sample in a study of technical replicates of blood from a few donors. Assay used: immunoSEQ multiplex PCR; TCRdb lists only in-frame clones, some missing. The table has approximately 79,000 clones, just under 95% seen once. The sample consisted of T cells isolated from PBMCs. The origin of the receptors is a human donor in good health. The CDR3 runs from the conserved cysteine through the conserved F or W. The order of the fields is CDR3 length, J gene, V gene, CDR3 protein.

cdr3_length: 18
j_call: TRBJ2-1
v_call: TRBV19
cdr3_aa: CASSNSPTGDSFVDEQFF

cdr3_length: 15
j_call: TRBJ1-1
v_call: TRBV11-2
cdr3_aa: CASSLIGLMNTEAFF

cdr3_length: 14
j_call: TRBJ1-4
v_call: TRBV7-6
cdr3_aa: CASSLRRWNEKLFF

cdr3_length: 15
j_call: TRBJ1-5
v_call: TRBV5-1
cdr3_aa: CASSLSAGSNQPQHF

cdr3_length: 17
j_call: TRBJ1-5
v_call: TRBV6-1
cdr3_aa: CASREPGQGLTNQPQHF

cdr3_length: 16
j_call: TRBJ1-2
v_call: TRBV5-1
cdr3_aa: CASSHLPESLGDGYTF

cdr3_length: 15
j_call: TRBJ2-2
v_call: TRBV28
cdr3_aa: CASLNRGGGTGELFF

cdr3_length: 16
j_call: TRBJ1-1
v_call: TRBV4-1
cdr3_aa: CASSRKDRDMNTEAFF

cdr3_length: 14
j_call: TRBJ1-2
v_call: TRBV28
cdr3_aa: CASSRPPGNYGYTF

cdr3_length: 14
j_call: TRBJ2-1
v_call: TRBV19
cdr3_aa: CASSMRDRGNEQFF

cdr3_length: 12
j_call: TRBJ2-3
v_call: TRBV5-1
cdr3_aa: CASSLSQDTQYF

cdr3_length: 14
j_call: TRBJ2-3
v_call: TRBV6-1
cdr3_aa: CASRGRNPTDTQYF

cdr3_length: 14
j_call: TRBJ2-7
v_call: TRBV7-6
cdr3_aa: CASTTGTEPYEQYF

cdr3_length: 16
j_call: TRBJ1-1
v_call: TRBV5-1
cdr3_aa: CASRWDRRGMNTEAFF

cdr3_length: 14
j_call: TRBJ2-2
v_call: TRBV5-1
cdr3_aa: CASSLAAPTGELFF

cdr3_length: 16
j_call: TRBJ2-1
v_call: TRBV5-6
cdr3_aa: CASSLVVAGGLGSGFF

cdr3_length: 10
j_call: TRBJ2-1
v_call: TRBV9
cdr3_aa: CASGGSEQFF

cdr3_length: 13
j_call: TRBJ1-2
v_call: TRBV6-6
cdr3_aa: CASSTDRNYGYTF

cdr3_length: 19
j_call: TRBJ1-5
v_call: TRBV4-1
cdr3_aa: CASSQNKRGQAPSNQPQHF

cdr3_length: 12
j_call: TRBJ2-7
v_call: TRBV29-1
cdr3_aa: CSVPGLTYEQYF

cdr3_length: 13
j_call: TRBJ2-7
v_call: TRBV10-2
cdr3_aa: CASSVAGGPEQYF

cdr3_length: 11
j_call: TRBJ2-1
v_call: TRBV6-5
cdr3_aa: CASSYGGEQFF

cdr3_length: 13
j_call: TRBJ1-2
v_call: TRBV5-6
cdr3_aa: CASSSGDYYGYTF

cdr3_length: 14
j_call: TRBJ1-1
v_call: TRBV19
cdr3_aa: CASRARGGDTEAFF

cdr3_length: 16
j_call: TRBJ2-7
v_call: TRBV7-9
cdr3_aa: CASSSLLAGGHYEQYF

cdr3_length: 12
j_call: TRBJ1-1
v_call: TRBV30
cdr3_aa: CAWSLLDEDRNF

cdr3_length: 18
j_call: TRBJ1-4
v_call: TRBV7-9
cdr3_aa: CASSPTGLPVTTNEKLFF

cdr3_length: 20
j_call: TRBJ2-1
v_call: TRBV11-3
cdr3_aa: CASSAETGQGSIGAYNEQFF

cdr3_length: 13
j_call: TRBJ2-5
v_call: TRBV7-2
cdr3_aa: CASSLGRQETQYF

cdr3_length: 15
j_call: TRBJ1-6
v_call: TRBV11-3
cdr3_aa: CASSRFGQGNSPLHF

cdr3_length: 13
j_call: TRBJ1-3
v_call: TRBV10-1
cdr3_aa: CASSGDRGNTIYF

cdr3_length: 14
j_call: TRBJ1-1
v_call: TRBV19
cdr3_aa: CASSAEEWSTEAFF

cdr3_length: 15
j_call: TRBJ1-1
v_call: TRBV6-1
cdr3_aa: CASSEVQGGGPEAFF

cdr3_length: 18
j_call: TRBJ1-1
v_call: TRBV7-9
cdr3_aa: CASSLAKGTGGAGSEAFF

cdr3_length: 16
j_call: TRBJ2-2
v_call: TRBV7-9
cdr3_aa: CASSYTLTGGSGELFF

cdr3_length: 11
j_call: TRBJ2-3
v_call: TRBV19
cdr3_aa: CATSRGGTQYF

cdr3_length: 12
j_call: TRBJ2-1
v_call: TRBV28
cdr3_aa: CASSPSRWEQFF